The 11 T cell receptor beta chains in this list originate from one sample, sequenced in a study of blood T cell repertoires in COVID-19. The data were produced by immunoSEQ multiplex PCR, yet TCRdb's version contains in-frame clones alone and is incomplete. Of 71,000 or so clones in the sample, approximately 87% are singletons; the top ten hold approximately 8%. The sequenced sample consisted of peripheral blood. The origin of the receptors is a man aged 50 to 60 with active COVID-19.

The chain carries TRBV9 and TRBJ1-2; D possibly corresponds to TRBD1 (6 bases). The CDR3 is 15 residues long. With 3 bases removed from V and 3 bases from J, the gap between germline ends came to 15 bases. Per the germline V gene, CDR1 is SGDLS and CDR2 is YYNGEE. The CDR3: CASSAPLDSHYGYTF. The DNA of the CDR3 is TGTGCCAGCAGCGCGCCCTTGGACAGCCACTATGGCTACACCTTC. Combining the CDR3 with reference TRBV9 and TRBJ1-2 gives the whole variable domain DSGVTQTPKHLITATGQRVTLRCSPRSGDLSVYWYQQSLDQGLQFLIQYYNGEERAKGNILERFSAQQFPDLHSELNLSSLELGDSALYFCASSAPLDSHYGYTFGSGTRLTVV.

This chain links TRBV10-3 with TRBJ2-5, with D possibly being TRBD1 (6 bases). V was clipped by 3 bases and J by 0 bases, with 14 bases between them. The CDR3 is made up of 16 amino acids. Germline V gene sequence: CDR1 ENHRY, CDR2 SYGVKD. The CDR3 region is CAISDSSRGNQETQYF. CDR3 DNA: TGTGCCATCAGTGATTCGTCCAGGGGAAACCAAGAGACCCAGTACTTC.

V gene TRBV9 combines with J gene TRBJ2-5, with 8 bases aligning to TRBD2. V trimming: 0 bases; J trimming: 1 base; junction bases outside the gene matches: 8. Germline lookup yields CDR1 SGDLS and CDR2 YYNGEE. CDR3 length: 17 amino acids. Here the CDR3 reads CASSVDYNLAGQETQYF. CDR3 sequence (DNA): TGTGCCAGCAGCGTAGATTATAACCTAGCGGGCCAAGAGACCCAGTACTTC.

The J gene is TRBJ2-1, the V gene TRBV7-9; possibly TRBD1 for D (6 bases). From germline, CDR1 is SEHNR and CDR2 FQNEAQ (reference sequence). This CDR3 spans 12 amino acids. Trimming pared 4 bases from V and 9 bases from J, leaving 10 bases between. CDR3 in amino acids: CASSSQGSEQFF. CDR3 sequence (DNA): TGTGCCAGCAGCTCCCAGGGGTCTGAGCAGTTCTTC.

The chain has TRBV27 and TRBJ2-7; D perhaps matches TRBD1 (5 bases). CDR1 and CDR2 (germline): MNHEY, SMNVEV (reference sequence). The CDR3 loop spans 14 amino acids. Trimming cost V 5 bases and J 4 bases, with 15 bases left between them. The CDR3 region is CASSPLTNRYEQYF. CDR3 in DNA: TGTGCCAGCAGTCCTCTAACGAACAGGTACGAGCAGTACTTC.

The V and J genes are TRBV4-1 and TRBJ1-1; D gene unclear. The V end was cut by 3 bases, the J end by 8 bases, with 13 bases between. This CDR3 spans 13 amino acids. The germline V gene encodes CDR1 MGHRA and CDR2 YSYEKL. For the CDR3, the DNA is TGCGCCAGCAGCCATCGCGGTTTCCAGGAAGCTTTCTTT. This gives the protein CASSHRGFQEAFF.

The CDR3 nucleotides read TGCGCCAGCAGCTTGGCACAGATTAAGAACACTGAAGCTTTCTTT. Translating gives CASSLAQIKNTEAFF. The chain has TRBV5-1 and TRBJ1-1; no clear D. V was clipped by 0 bases and J by 1 base, with 10 bases between them. The V gene's germline CDR1 is SGHRS and CDR2 YFSETQ. This CDR3 contains 15 residues. Together with reference TRBV5-1 and TRBJ1-1, the CDR3 gives the full variable domain: KAGVTQTPRYLIKTRGQQVTLSCSPISGHRSVSWYQQTPGQGLQFLFEYFSETQRNKGNFPGRFSGRQFSNSRSEMNVSTLELGDSALYLCASSLAQIKNTEAFFGQGTRLTVV.

The chain links TRBV19 to TRBJ1-5; D gene unclear. The CDR3 contains 15 residues. In germline, CDR1 is LNHDA, CDR2 SQIVND (reference sequence). V lost 1 base and J 0 bases, leaving 7 bases between the germline ends. The DNA of the CDR3 is TGTGCCAGTAGTATAGGCGACATTAGCAATCAGCCCCAGCATTTT. It is translated as CASSIGDISNQPQHF.

The chain has TRBV12-3 or TRBV12-4 and TRBJ1-1; D unresolved. Trimming removed 2 bases at V and 5 bases at J, with 9 bases between. This CDR3 has 13 residues. As DNA, the CDR3 is TGTGCCAGCAGTTTATCGGGTGGGACTGAAGCTTTCTTT. The encoded protein is CASSLSGGTEAFF.

J is TRBJ1-6 and V is TRBV30; 7 positions match TRBD1. After removal of 4 bases from V and 2 bases from J, the junction contained 5 bases not matched to a gene. CDR1 is GTSNPN and CDR2 is SVGIG in the germline V gene (reference sequence). The CDR3 runs 15 residues. The CDR3 here is CAWNFQGAYNSPLHF. The CDR3 DNA is TGTGCCTGGAACTTTCAGGGGGCCTATAATTCACCCCTCCACTTT.

The gene calls are TRBV7-8 and TRBJ2-1, with D possibly being TRBD2 (6 bases). The CDR3 length is 16 residues. Germline loops: CDR1 SGHVS, CDR2 FQNEAQ. The ends were cut back, 3 bases at V and 10 bases at J, with 22 bases in the middle. CDR3 sequence: CASSLRDPGSFSEQFF. The CDR3, as DNA: TGTGCCAGCAGCTTGCGGGACCCAGGCAGTTTCAGCGAGCAGTTCTTC.